The present entry profiles one T cell receptor beta chain with its context. Its antigen is unidentified. Researchers attached unique molecular identifiers to individual cDNA molecules. TCRdb itself ran the 5' RACE reads through MiXCR, one entry per CDR3 protein. The sample consists of 15,000 to 20,000 distinct CDR3 sequences, approximately 5.4% of them appearing once. This sample was included in a study of early T cells in non-severe SARS-CoV-2 infection. About the research overall: With bulk RNA from unsorted whole blood as input, sequencing yielded unpaired chains. Findings and caveats of the study: Matching with VDJdb favored anti-spike CD8 responses (missing private and CD4 specificities).

The CDR3 is 16 residues long. Trimming cost V 5 bases and J 3 bases; bases outside gene matches: 12. In germline, CDR1 is SEHNR, CDR2 FQNEAQ (reference sequence). The sequenced sample consisted of whole blood. The V call is TRBV7-9, the J call TRBJ2-5; TRBD1 agrees at 7 bases. This TCR derives from an adult who was a healthcare worker with PCR-confirmed SARS-CoV-2 infection or an uninfected control (not recorded which). CDR3 region: CASSERDSSFEETQYF. The CDR3, as DNA: TGTGCCAGCAGCGAAAGGGACAGCTCCTTTGAAGAGACCCAGTACTTC.